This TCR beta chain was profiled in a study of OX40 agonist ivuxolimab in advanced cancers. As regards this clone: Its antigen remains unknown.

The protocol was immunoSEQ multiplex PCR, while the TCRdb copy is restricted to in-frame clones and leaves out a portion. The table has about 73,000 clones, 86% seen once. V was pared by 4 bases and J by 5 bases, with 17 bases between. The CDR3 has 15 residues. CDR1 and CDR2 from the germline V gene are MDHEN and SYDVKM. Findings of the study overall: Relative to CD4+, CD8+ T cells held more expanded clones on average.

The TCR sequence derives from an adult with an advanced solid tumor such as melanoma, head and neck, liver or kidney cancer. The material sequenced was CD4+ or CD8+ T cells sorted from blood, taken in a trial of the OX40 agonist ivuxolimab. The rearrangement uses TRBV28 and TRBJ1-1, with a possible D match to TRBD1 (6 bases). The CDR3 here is CASSSPSGGRTEAFF. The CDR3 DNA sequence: TGTGCCAGCAGTTCACCCTCCGGGGGGCGGACTGAAGCTTTCTTT.